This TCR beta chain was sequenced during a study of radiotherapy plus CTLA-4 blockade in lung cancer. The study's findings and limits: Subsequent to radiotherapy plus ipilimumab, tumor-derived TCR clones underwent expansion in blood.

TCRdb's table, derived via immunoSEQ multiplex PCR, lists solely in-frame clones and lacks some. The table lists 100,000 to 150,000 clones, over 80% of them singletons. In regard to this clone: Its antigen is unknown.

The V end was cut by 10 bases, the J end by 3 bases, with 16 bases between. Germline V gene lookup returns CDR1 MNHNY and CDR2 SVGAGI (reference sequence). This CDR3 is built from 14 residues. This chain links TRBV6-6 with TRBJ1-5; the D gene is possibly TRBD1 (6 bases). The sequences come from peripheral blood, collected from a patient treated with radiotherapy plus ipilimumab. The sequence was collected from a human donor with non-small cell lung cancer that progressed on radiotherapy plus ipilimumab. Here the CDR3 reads CATTRGENNQPQHF. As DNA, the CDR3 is TGTGCCACCACAAGGGGGGAAAACAATCAGCCCCAGCATTTT.